Following are 20 T cell receptor beta chains from one sample sequenced in a study of identical twins. MiXCR, run by TCRdb on the 5' RACE reads, gives a single entry per CDR3 protein. The table shows about 240,000 distinct CDR3 sequences, with about 10% occurring only once. The sequenced sample was memory T cells sorted from blood. These receptors originate from a man aged 50-60 years in good health.

Ten or more counts support this clonotype. The gene calls are TRBV29-1 and TRBJ2-7; TRBD1 matches at 10 bases. Trimming removed 1 base from V and 5 bases from J; junction bases left unmatched: 14. Germline values: CDR1 SQVTM, CDR2 ANQGSEA. The CDR3 is made up of 17 amino acids. Here the CDR3 reads CSVEGEGQGMARNEQYF. For the CDR3, the DNA is TGCAGCGTTGAAGGGGAGGGACAGGGGATGGCGAGGAACGAGCAGTACTTC.

V is TRBV6-4 and J is TRBJ2-1; weak D call: TRBD1 (6 bases). V shed 6 bases and J shed 6 bases, with 12 bases lying between them. Per germline, CDR1 MRHNA and CDR2 SNTAGT. CDR3 length: 13 amino acids. The CDR3 protein is CASSRDNLNEQFF. The DNA of the CDR3 is TGTGCCAGCAGCCGGGACAATCTCAATGAGCAGTTCTTC.

This sequence joins TRBV10-3 and TRBJ2-7; D is perhaps TRBD1 (6 bases). Germline-derived CDR1 and CDR2 are ENHRY and SYGVKD. V was shortened by 3 bases and J by 3 bases, with 9 bases between the two germline ends. The CDR3 runs to 13 residues. The CDR3 DNA follows: TGTGCCATCAGTGATGGACAGCGCTACGAGCAGTACTTC. It translates to CAISDGQRYEQYF.

The CDR3 loop is CASSIGQGESYGYTF. The CDR3, as DNA: TGTGCCAGTAGTATTGGACAGGGGGAAAGCTATGGCTACACCTTC. The chain combines TRBV19 with TRBJ1-2; 10 nucleotides agree with TRBD1. Germline CDR1 and CDR2: LNHDA and SQIVND (reference sequence). The J segment lost 4 bases and the V segment lost 3 bases, leaving 5 bases of the junction unmatched. The length of the CDR3 is 15 residues.

The chain employs TRBV7-2 and TRBJ2-3, with 12 bases lining up with TRBD2. Germline CDR1 is SGHTA and CDR2 is FQGNSA. Losses at the gene ends were 5 bases for V and 0 bases for J; bases not matched to a gene: 6. The CDR3 loop spans 17 amino acids. DNA for the CDR3: TGTGCCAGCAGCCTAAAAGGGACTAGCGGGAGCACAGATACGCAGTATTTT. Its protein product is CASSLKGTSGSTDTQYF.

There are many counts of this clonotype. The rearrangement uses TRBV10-3 and TRBJ1-5, with D possibly TRBD1 on 5 matching bases. V shed 6 bases and J shed 9 bases, with 12 bases lying between them. CDR1 is ENHRY and CDR2 is SYGVKD in the germline V gene. The CDR3 has 12 amino acids. The DNA of the CDR3 is TGTGCCATCAGCCAACAGGATGGGCCCCAGCATTTT. It is translated as CAISQQDGPQHF.

This clonotype was observed many times. The chain links TRBV6-4 to TRBJ2-1, with 7 bases identical to TRBD2. CDR3 length: 15 amino acids. CDR1 and CDR2 (germline): MRHNA, SNTAGT. The junction had 7 bases not matched to a gene; V was cut back by 4 bases and J by 4 bases. The CDR3 coding sequence is TGTGCCAGCAGTGCCGGGGGAGCGGGGTACAATGAGCAGTTCTTC. This translates into CASSAGGAGYNEQFF.

The chain is built from TRBV28 and TRBJ2-7; D not certain. Trimming pared 6 bases from V and 0 bases from J, leaving 6 bases between. The CDR3 length is 12 residues. Per germline, CDR1 MDHEN and CDR2 SYDVKM. CDR3 in DNA: TGTGCCAGCAGCCGAATCTCCTACGAGCAGTACTTC. This encodes CASSRISYEQYF.

This clonotype came up once. J is TRBJ1-4 and V is TRBV20-1, with TRBD1 matching 9 bases. Losses at the gene ends were 6 bases for V and 6 bases for J; bases not matched to a gene: 8. Germline V gene sequence: CDR1 DFQATT, CDR2 SNEGSKA (reference sequence). The CDR3 loop spans 14 amino acids. The CDR3: CSAPITGGHEKLFF. The CDR3 DNA reads as TGCAGTGCGCCAATCACAGGGGGCCATGAAAAACTGTTTTTT.

This clonotype was found many times. The rearrangement uses TRBV5-5 and TRBJ1-1; D is uncertain. The CDR3 runs 14 residues. V dropped 0 bases and J dropped 6 bases, with 12 bases sitting between them. Germline values: CDR1 SGHKS, CDR2 YYEKEE (reference sequence). The CDR3 nucleotides are TGTGCCAGCAGCTTGGAGGGCGGGGTCTCTGAAGCTTTCTTT. It is translated as CASSLEGGVSEAFF.

V gene TRBV7-2 combines with J gene TRBJ1-1; D remains unclear. Germline-derived CDR1 and CDR2 are SGHTA and FQGNSA. The CDR3 consists of 14 residues. V gave up 1 base and J gave up 1 base, with 7 bases separating them. In nucleotides, the CDR3 is TGTGCCAGCAGCTTAGGATCTCAGAACACTGAAGCTTTCTTT. Translated, it gives CASSLGSQNTEAFF.

In this sample, this clonotype turned up a few times. The chain combines TRBV20-1 with TRBJ2-7, with 8 nucleotides matching TRBD1. The CDR3 is made up of 16 amino acids. Per the germline V gene, CDR1 is DFQATT and CDR2 is SNEGSKA (reference sequence). V trimming: 3 bases; J trimming: 0 bases; junction bases outside the gene matches: 10. The CDR3 sequence: CSARLTSGGGSYEQYF. CDR3 coding DNA: TGCAGTGCTAGGTTAACGTCAGGGGGCGGCTCCTACGAGCAGTACTTC.

This clonotype was recorded many times. The chain recombines TRBV12-3 or TRBV12-4 with TRBJ2-3; 8 nucleotides agree with TRBD2. J gave up 0 bases and V 5 bases, and 10 bases lay outside the gene matches. This CDR3 has 17 amino acids. CDR3: CASSPLPGGGSTDTQYF. The CDR3 DNA sequence: TGTGCCAGCAGTCCCCTCCCGGGCGGGGGGAGCACAGATACGCAGTATTTT.

This clonotype was seen at least ten times. The chain carries TRBV3-1 and TRBJ2-2, with 8 bases lining up with TRBD1. The CDR3 has 15 residues. CDR1 and CDR2 from the germline V gene are LGHDT and YNNKEL (reference sequence). Trimming removed 6 bases from V and 1 base from J; junction bases left unmatched: 4. This chain's CDR3 is CASSRDRWNTGELFF. Written as DNA, the CDR3 is TGTGCCAGCAGTCGGGACAGGTGGAACACCGGGGAGCTGTTTTTT.

At least ten counts were recorded for this clonotype. The chain is built from TRBV4-3 and TRBJ2-2, with D possibly matching TRBD2 (7 bases). V was shortened by 0 bases and J by 5 bases, with 13 bases between the two germline ends. CDR3 length: 16 residues. The germline CDR1 and CDR2 sequences are LGHNA and YSLEER. The CDR3 DNA sequence: TGCGCCAGCAGCCAAGAAGGAGGGGGGGGGACCGGGGAGCTGTTTTTT. It specifies CASSQEGGGGTGELFF.

The J gene is TRBJ2-2, the V gene TRBV7-2; unclear D gene. In germline, CDR1 is SGHTA, CDR2 FQGNSA. The CDR3 runs to 17 residues. Trimming removed 1 base at V and 6 bases at J, with 18 bases between. The CDR3 bases are TGTGCCAGCAGCTTAGGTCGTCGGCTATCCGGGTCCGGGGAGCTGTTTTTT. It specifies CASSLGRRLSGSGELFF.

The chain uses TRBV12-3 or TRBV12-4 and TRBJ2-2; 7 nucleotides align to TRBD2. J lost 7 bases, V lost 4 bases, and 9 bases had no gene match. This CDR3 is 15 amino acids long. The CDR3 DNA sequence: TGTGCCAGCAGTTACGAAAGCGGGACGGGCGGGGAGCTGTTTTTT. Protein product: CASSYESGTGGELFF.

In its sample, this clonotype was seen once. The chain joins TRBV7-9 to TRBJ1-2; D uncertain. The ends were cut back, 1 base at V and 6 bases at J, with 15 bases in the middle. Germline loops: CDR1 SEHNR, CDR2 FQNEAQ (reference sequence). This CDR3 spans 15 amino acids. The CDR3 bases are TGTGCCAGCAGCTTAGGGGCTGTTAGGGTGCATGGCTACACCTTC. This sequence encodes CASSLGAVRVHGYTF.

This clonotype was seen more than once but under ten times. The chain is built from TRBV18 and TRBJ2-5; D uncertain. The CDR3 is made up of 14 amino acids. V lost 5 bases to trimming and J lost 1 base, with 11 bases between them. Looked up from germline, CDR1 is KGHSH and CDR2 is LQKENI. CDR3 loop: CASSSDGIQETQYF. CDR3 sequence (DNA): TGTGCCAGCTCATCAGACGGCATCCAAGAGACCCAGTACTTC.

At least ten counts were recorded for this clonotype. The chain recombines TRBV15 with TRBJ2-3; 10 bases align to TRBD2. The CDR3 length is 15 residues. V lost 0 bases, J lost 7 bases, and 4 bases stayed unmatched. CDR1 and CDR2 (germline): LNHNV, YYDKDF (reference sequence). CDR3 protein: CATSRDQREGYTQYF. CDR3 sequence (DNA): TGTGCCACCAGCAGAGATCAGCGGGAGGGATATACGCAGTATTTT.